These 23 T cell receptor beta chains came from one sample sequenced in a study of blood T cell repertoires in COVID-19. Libraries were prepared by immunoSEQ multiplex PCR; TCRdb keeps only in-frame clonotypes and omits some of them. This table holds around 160,000 clones, approximately 80% found once. Sequences were obtained from PBMCs or T cells enriched from blood (not recorded which). These receptors all stem from a man in his fifties or sixties who had recovered from COVID-19.

V usage is TRBV2 and J usage is TRBJ1-4, with a tentative D call TRBD1 (5 bases). V lost 3 bases to trimming and J lost 5 bases, with 13 bases between them. Germline V lookup: CDR1 SNHLY, CDR2 FYNNEI. The CDR3 loop spans 15 amino acids. The CDR3 DNA sequence: TGTGCCAGCAGTGACCGGGGGGTAGGCAATGAAAAACTGTTTTTT. It translates to CASSDRGVGNEKLFF.

This chain joins TRBV2 and TRBJ2-7, with 7 bases that match TRBD2. The V gene's germline CDR1 is SNHLY and CDR2 FYNNEI. After removal of 7 bases from V and 6 bases from J, the junction contained 6 bases not matched to a gene. There are 12 residues in the CDR3. The DNA for the CDR3 is TGTGCCAGCACCATACGGGGGGTCGAGCAGTACTTC. Its protein is CASTIRGVEQYF. Supplemented by reference TRBV2 and TRBJ2-7, the full variable domain reads EPEVTQTPSHQVTQMGQEVILRCVPISNHLYFYWYRQILGQKVEFLVSFYNNEISEKSEIFDDQFSVERPDGSNFTLKIRSTKLEDSAMYFCASTIRGVEQYFGPGTRLTVT.

V usage is TRBV5-1 and J usage is TRBJ1-1; tentatively, D is TRBD1 (6 bases). Per the germline V gene, CDR1 is SGHRS and CDR2 is YFSETQ. This CDR3 is 14 amino acids long. V dropped 4 bases and J dropped 4 bases, with 14 bases sitting between them. CDR3 in DNA: TGCGCCAGCAGCGGGAGGGGGGAAATCACTGAAGCTTTCTTT. This gives the protein CASSGRGEITEAFF.

This clone was detected only once. The chain employs TRBV11-2 and TRBJ2-3; 7 bases align to TRBD1. The CDR3 is 18 residues long. Trimming took 1 base from V and 2 from J; bases not matched to a gene: 12. From germline, CDR1 is SGHAT and CDR2 FQNNGV. The CDR3 protein is CASSLVRGRAAPTDTQYF. The CDR3 DNA reads as TGTGCCAGCAGCTTAGTGAGGGGGCGGGCCGCCCCCACAGATACGCAGTATTTT.

The chain combines TRBV9 with TRBJ2-2; 7 nucleotides agree with TRBD1. Germline lookup yields CDR1 SGDLS and CDR2 YYNGEE. CDR3 length: 16 amino acids. The junction had 10 bases not matched to a gene; V was cut back by 4 bases and J by 4 bases. The CDR3 DNA reads TGTGCCAGCAGCAGGGGGCCCCTAGGTCTCACCGGGGAGCTGTTTTTT. Translated: CASSRGPLGLTGELFF. Drawing the rest from reference TRBV9 and TRBJ2-2, the complete variable domain is DSGVTQTPKHLITATGQRVTLRCSPRSGDLSVYWYQQSLDQGLQFLIQYYNGEERAKGNILERFSAQQFPDLHSELNLSSLELGDSALYFCASSRGPLGLTGELFFGEGSRLTVL.

Remarks on this clone: At the DNA level, this CDR3 is encoded by other sequences in the same sample as well. The chain employs TRBV3-1 (or the pseudogene TRBV3-2) and TRBJ2-7; TRBD2 matches 13 bases. The CDR3 extends over 16 amino acids. Germline V gene data show CDR1 as LGHDT and CDR2 as YNNKEL (reference sequence). Trimming took 4 bases from V and 1 from J; bases not matched to a gene: 4. The CDR3 region is CASSPRTSGRSYEQYF. The DNA for the CDR3 is TGTGCCAGCAGCCCCCGGACTAGCGGGAGATCCTACGAGCAGTACTTC.

This clone was recorded once. The chain employs TRBV10-3 and TRBJ2-7, with D possibly TRBD2 on 6 matching bases. V dropped 4 bases and J dropped 7 bases, with 14 bases sitting between them. This CDR3 region has 13 residues. The V gene's germline CDR1 is ENHRY and CDR2 SYGVKD. The CDR3 DNA sequence: TGTGCCATCAGTGCCCAGCTAGCGCAAGAGCAGTACTTC. The encoded protein is CAISAQLAQEQYF.

The chain carries TRBV23-1 and TRBJ1-6; D unresolved. TRBV23-1 is an ORF, with its function uncertain. The V and J ends lost 3 bases and 0 bases respectively, with 12 bases between them. CDR3 length: 17 residues. CDR3 coding DNA: TGCGCCAGCAGTCATCCGCCGGGGAGCTCCTATAATTCACCCCTCCACTTT. Residues: CASSHPPGSSYNSPLHF.

The rearrangement links TRBV6-2 or TRBV6-3 to TRBJ2-1, with TRBD1 matching 7 bases. The CDR3 is 18 amino acids. V was clipped by 0 bases and J by 2 bases; unmatched bases: 10. CDR1 is MNHEY and CDR2 is SVGEGT in the germline V gene. The CDR3 bases are TGTGCCAGCAGTTACTCGATAGGTAAGACAGGGACCTACAATGAGCAGTTCTTC. Amino acid sequence: CASSYSIGKTGTYNEQFF.

The CDR3 spells CASSPQGEATGELFF. For the CDR3, the DNA is TGTGCCAGCAGTCCACAGGGTGAAGCCACCGGGGAGCTGTTTTTT. The rearrangement links TRBV6-4 to TRBJ2-2; possible D gene TRBD1, 6 bases. CDR1 is MRHNA, CDR2 SNTAGT, per germline. V gave up 5 bases and J gave up 4 bases, with 14 bases separating them. The CDR3 loop spans 15 amino acids.

The rearrangement joins TRBV12-3 or TRBV12-4 to TRBJ2-5; D remains ambiguous. This CDR3 comprises 12 residues. V was cut by 8 bases and J by 1 base, with 8 bases left in between. CDR3: CASGWAQETQYF. The CDR3 coding sequence is TGTGCCAGCGGTTGGGCCCAAGAGACCCAGTACTTC.

The count of this clone is one. This chain connects TRBV10-1 to TRBJ2-7; 9 positions match TRBD2. In germline, CDR1 is WNHNN, CDR2 SYGVQD (reference sequence). This CDR3 region has 16 residues. V was pared by 3 bases and J by 5 bases, with 11 bases of the junction left unmatched. The DNA for the CDR3 is TGCGCCAGCAGTGACCACACGGGACTAGCCTCAAACGAGCAGTACTTC. This gives the protein CASSDHTGLASNEQYF.

This clone was seen a few times. The chain uses TRBV28 and TRBJ1-2, with a weak D call TRBD1 (6 bases). Germline values: CDR1 MDHEN, CDR2 SYDVKM. This CDR3 has 16 residues. V was shortened by 6 bases and J by 7 bases, with 24 bases between the two germline ends. DNA for the CDR3: TGTGCCAGCAGCATGGCACAGGGAAGGAGTAGTCCTGGCTACACCTTC. Translation: CASSMAQGRSSPGYTF.

This chain joins TRBV6-4 and TRBJ1-5; D possibly corresponds to TRBD1 (6 bases). The CDR3 contains 13 residues. Trimming removed 5 bases at V and 3 bases at J, with 8 bases between. CDR1 is MRHNA, CDR2 SNTAGT, per germline. In nucleotides, the CDR3 is TGTGCCAGCAGTTGGGACAACAATCAGCCCCAGCATTTT. It encodes CASSWDNNQPQHF.

The chain employs TRBV29-1 and TRBJ2-3, with TRBD1 identical over 7 bases. Germline CDR1 is SQVTM and CDR2 is ANQGSEA. With V trimmed by 5 bases and J by 0 bases, 8 bases remained unmatched. The CDR3 length is 15 residues. The CDR3 here is CSVKQGLLSTDTQYF. The CDR3 DNA sequence: TGCAGCGTTAAACAGGGGCTACTAAGCACAGATACGCAGTATTTT.

This clone was observed a handful of times. J is TRBJ2-7 and V is TRBV6-5, with a tentative D call TRBD1 (6 bases). The CDR3 has 15 residues. Trimming stripped 6 bases from V and 3 bases from J, with 18 bases between. The germline V gene encodes CDR1 MNHEY and CDR2 SVGAGI. The CDR3 loop reads CASSPRVGAIYEQYF. Here the CDR3 DNA reads TGTGCCAGCAGCCCACGGGTGGGGGCAATCTACGAGCAGTACTTC.

This clone was detected many times. V gene TRBV5-4 combines with J gene TRBJ1-1; unclear D gene. The CDR3 runs 12 residues. Germline CDR1 is SGHNT and CDR2 is YYREEE (reference sequence). Deletions cut 6 bases from V and 1 base from J, with 7 bases between. CDR3 in amino acids: CASNYENTEAFF. In DNA form, the CDR3 reads TGTGCCAGCAACTACGAGAACACTGAAGCTTTCTTT.

This chain links TRBV2 with TRBJ1-6; 10 bases map to TRBD1. This CDR3 has 15 residues. V shed 5 bases and J 7 bases; nucleotides not matched to a gene: 5. Germline CDR1 reads SNHLY; CDR2 reads FYNNEI. CDR3 DNA sequence: TGTGCCAGCAGTCGGTCGGGACAGGGGAATTCACCCCTCCACTTT. It encodes CASSRSGQGNSPLHF. The variable domain in full, completed from reference TRBV2 and TRBJ1-6, reads EPEVTQTPSHQVTQMGQEVILRCVPISNHLYFYWYRQILGQKVEFLVSFYNNEISEKSEIFDDQFSVERPDGSNFTLKIRSTKLEDSAMYFCASSRSGQGNSPLHFGNGTRLTVT.

The chain carries TRBV12-3 or TRBV12-4 and TRBJ1-2, with TRBD1 matching over 7 bases. The CDR3 runs 12 residues. V gave up 8 bases and J gave up 8 bases; unmatched junction bases: 8. The CDR3 here is CASGGQSGGYTF. The CDR3 bases are TGTGCCAGCGGGGGACAGTCTGGAGGCTACACCTTC.

This chain connects TRBV29-1 to TRBJ2-3, with TRBD1 identical over 9 bases. The CDR3 contains 15 residues. Losses at the gene ends were 7 bases for V and 0 bases for J; bases not matched to a gene: 8. The germline CDR1 and CDR2 sequences are SQVTM and ANQGSEA. The CDR3 DNA reads TGCAGCGCCTGTCTCGGGACAGGGAGCACAGATACGCAGTATTTT. Translating gives CSACLGTGSTDTQYF.

This rearrangement joins TRBV29-1 to TRBJ2-3; 8 nucleotides agree with TRBD1. The CDR3 sequence is 14 residues long. The ends lost 4 bases at V and 0 bases at J; junction bases unmatched: 3. In germline, CDR1 is SQVTM, CDR2 ANQGSEA. DNA of the CDR3: TGCAGCGTTGTCCACAGGGGGAGCACAGATACGCAGTATTTT. Amino acid sequence: CSVVHRGSTDTQYF.

CDR3 sequence reads: CASSPLQGRRRNQPQHF. The CDR3 DNA reads as TGTGCCAGCAGTCCGCTACAGGGGAGGAGGCGCAATCAGCCCCAGCATTTT. The chain carries TRBV27 and TRBJ1-5, with TRBD1 matching 7 bases. The CDR3 is made up of 17 amino acids. Looked up from germline, CDR1 is MNHEY and CDR2 is SMNVEV (reference sequence). V lost 5 bases and J lost 2; bases outside the gene matches: 12.

The chain carries TRBV28 and TRBJ2-5; a weak D match, TRBD1 (5 bases). V was clipped by 5 bases and J by 1 base, with 17 bases between them. The CDR3 consists of 16 residues. CDR1 is MDHEN, CDR2 SYDVKM, per germline. The CDR3 sequence is CASSPPLGRIQETQYF. As DNA, the CDR3 is TGTGCCAGCAGTCCCCCCCTGGGGCGGATCCAAGAGACCCAGTACTTC.